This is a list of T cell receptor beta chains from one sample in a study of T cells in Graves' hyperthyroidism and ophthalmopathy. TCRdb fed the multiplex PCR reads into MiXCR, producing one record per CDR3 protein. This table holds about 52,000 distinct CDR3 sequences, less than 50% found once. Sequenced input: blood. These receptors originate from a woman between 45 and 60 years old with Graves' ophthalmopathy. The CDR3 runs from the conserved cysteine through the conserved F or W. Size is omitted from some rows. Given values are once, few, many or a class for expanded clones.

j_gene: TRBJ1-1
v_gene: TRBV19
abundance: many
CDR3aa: CASTGRGDTEAFF

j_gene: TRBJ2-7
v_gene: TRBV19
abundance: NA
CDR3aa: CATLRDDDAGTRVTYEQYF

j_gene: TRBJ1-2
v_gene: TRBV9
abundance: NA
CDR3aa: CASSVTGGGYTF

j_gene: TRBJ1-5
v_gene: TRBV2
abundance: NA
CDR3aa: CASTRGTSGYNEQSSNQPQHF

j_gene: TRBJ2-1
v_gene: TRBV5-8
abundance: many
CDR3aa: CASSLDGGSSYNEQFF

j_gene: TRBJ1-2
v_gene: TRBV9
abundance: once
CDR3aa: CASRARTGGFGYTF

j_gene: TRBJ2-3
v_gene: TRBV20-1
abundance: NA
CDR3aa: CSAGPSLSTDTQYF

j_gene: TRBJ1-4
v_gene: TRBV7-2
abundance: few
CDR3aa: CASSRRLGKLFF

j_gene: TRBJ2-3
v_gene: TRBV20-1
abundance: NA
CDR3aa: CSASPGLAGWASTDTQYF

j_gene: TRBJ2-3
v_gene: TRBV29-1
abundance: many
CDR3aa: CSPSPASHTDTQYF

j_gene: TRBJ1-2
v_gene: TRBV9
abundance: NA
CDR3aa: CASSVGQAEGYTF